This TCR beta chain is drawn from a study of regulatory T cells in long-lasting Graves disease (dated by TCRdb to the early 2020s). About the study as a whole: Persistent Graves' disease was defined as antithyroid drug treatment for over 5 years with persistently positive TSH receptor autoantibodies. Peripheral blood TCR sequencing and RNA sequencing compared persistent Graves' disease patients with newly diagnosed Graves' disease patients. The study was registered as a clinical trial and conducted in China. TCR sequencing covered roughly 13 persistent and approximately 20 newly diagnosed Graves' disease patients, 33 samples in total. On average, persistent Graves' disease patients in the clinical cohort had been on antithyroid drugs for about 10.3 years. On the study overall, not on this receptor specifically: Persistent disease showed preferential use of TRBV28, TRBJ1-2 and TRBJ2-5, whereas newly diagnosed disease favored TRBV20-1 and TRBJ2-1. Because the primary lesion, thyroid tissue, could not be accessed, the study looked at peripheral blood alone. Compared with newly diagnosed patients, patients with persistent Graves' disease had lower TCR Shannon entropy and fewer highly expanded clones, which suggests clonal expansion. Only the TCR beta chain was sequenced and analyzed. As a limitation, the authors acknowledged that the small sample size may reduce accuracy. Patients with persistent disease shared more public clonotypes (roughly 2,900) than newly diagnosed patients did (around 980).

The library came from multiplex PCR. Sequenced using an Illumina HiSeq 4000. To build TCR beta libraries, CDR3 regions were amplified by Arm-PCR using iRepertoire HTBI primers. Before sequencing, the PCR products underwent gel purification. In the authors' own workflow: Gene usage analysis of CDR3 amino acid clonotypes relied on the roughly 67 TRBV and about 13 TRBJ segments identified across samples. COPE and FqMerger were used to merge the filtered high-quality paired reads into contigs. Contigs were aligned with BLAST to IMGT TRBV, TRBD and TRBJ reference genes, and CDR3 was defined per IMGT. Any clonotype with a frequency above 0.1% was classified as a highly expanded clone. Shannon entropy was used to measure repertoire diversity, and the Gini coefficient was used to measure V-J evenness. Public clonotypes were defined as clonotypes shared by more than one individual. TCRdb reworked the public reads: Q25 trimming with fastp, MiXCR clone assembly, productive beta chains retained. Every entry covers one CDR3 protein and lists the most common genes and DNA from its rows. The V and J calls and clone size come from TCRdb's table, not from the authors' own analysis. In all, the sample holds around 450,000 distinct CDR3 sequences, and under 25% of those were seen once. The top ten hold about 6.6% of the sample.

This clonotype appeared many times. The specificity of this receptor is unknown. It has no much larger one-base neighbor in the sample; base qualities were not kept. Interpreted using the paper, the time point label stands for: persistent/refractory GD, antithyroid drugs over 5 years with positive TRAb. For both TCR sequencing and RNA sequencing, RNA was extracted from PBMCs using TRIzol. The diagnosis of Graves' disease was made according to American Thyroid Association guidelines. The patients came from an endocrinology department in Xi'an, China. Each patient gave approximately 9.7 milliliters of peripheral blood, collected in an EDTA anticoagulant tube. Ficoll Paque Plus density gradient separation was used to isolate PBMCs, and no further T cell sorting was done. An Agilent 2100 Bioanalyzer and agarose gel were used to assess RNA quality, and a NanoDrop 2000 was used to measure RNA concentration.

V loses 7 bases, J loses 7 bases, and the germline ends lie 16 bases apart. Based on the germline V gene (reference sequence), the CDR1 and CDR2 sequences are MNHEY and SMNVEV. The CDR3 covers 14 residues, taking in both the cysteine and the phenylalanine. This entry keeps only the CDR3 DNA: 42 bases, framed from base 1. The V and J segments used are TRBV27 and TRBJ2-2, and TRBD1 may be the D gene, going by 7 matching bases. The specimen was peripheral blood mononuclear cells (PBMCs), collected when the disease was refractory, from a patient treated with antithyroid drugs. This clonotype was sampled from a female donor with Graves disease. The DNA reads as follows: TGTGCCAGCAAGGAGGAGGGGGCGGACGGGGAGCTGTTTTTT. This gives the protein CASKEEGADGELFF.